The 13 T cell receptor beta chains reported below all come from one sample, sequenced in a study of T cells in Graves' hyperthyroidism and ophthalmopathy. From RNA transcripts, TCR beta CDR3 regions were amplified. Initially, a first-round RT-PCR of the TCR CDR3 employed the HTBI primer set. Using its own MiXCR run on the multiplex PCR reads, TCRdb lists one record per CDR3 protein. The data show roughly 500,000 distinct CDR3 sequences, with roughly 46% seen just once and around 19% held by the top ten. Sample: peripheral blood or thyroid tissue (not recorded which). These receptor sequences come from an adult woman with Graves' disease, either hyperthyroidism or ophthalmopathy (not recorded which).

The chain carries TRBV28 and TRBJ2-7; 7 bases are shared with TRBD1. Germline V gives CDR1 MDHEN, CDR2 SYDVKM. The trim removed 1 base at V and 4 bases at J, leaving 4 bases unmatched. CDR3 size: 14 residues. CDR3 amino acids: CASSLSPQGYEQYF. The CDR3 bases are TGTGCCAGCAGTTTATCCCCACAGGGGTACGAGCAGTACTTC.

DNA of the CDR3: TGTGCCAGCAGCCCTCGGGAAGCGGGAGAACAGGGGACTTTTGGCTACACCTTC. It yields the protein CASSPREAGEQGTFGYTF. This chain links TRBV4-2 with TRBJ1-2; 7 bases fit TRBD1. CDR1 is LGHNA, CDR2 YNFKEQ, per germline. J gave up 7 bases and V 4 bases, and 21 bases lay outside the gene matches. This CDR3 has 18 amino acids.

The chain combines TRBV20-1 with TRBJ1-5; D call uncertain. V was shortened by 0 bases and J by 15 bases, with 9 bases between the two germline ends. Germline CDR1 DFQATT, CDR2 SNEGSKA (reference sequence). The CDR3 is made up of 10 amino acids. The DNA of the CDR3 is TGCAGTGCTAGAGAGAGTGGGTGGCATTTT. This codes for CSARESGWHF.

The chain combines TRBV28 with TRBJ1-2, with TRBD1 matching 9 bases. The germline V gene encodes CDR1 MDHEN and CDR2 SYDVKM. Unmatched junction bases numbered 6, after V lost 5 bases and J lost 8 bases. The CDR3 length is 13 residues. In DNA, the CDR3 is TGTGCCAGCAGTCCCGACAGGGGGAAAGGCTACACCTTC. It yields the protein CASSPDRGKGYTF.

This chain uses TRBV15 with TRBJ2-5, with 7 bases fitting TRBD2. This CDR3 has 17 amino acids. The V gene end was trimmed by 0 bases and the J gene end by 5 bases; junction bases not matched to a gene: 12. CDR1 is LNHNV, CDR2 YYDKDF, per germline (reference sequence). The CDR3 reads CATSREAFGRGTETQYF. CDR3 bases: TGTGCCACCAGCAGAGAGGCGTTTGGGAGGGGAACGGAGACCCAGTACTTC.

This clonotype was recorded many times. V and J are TRBV11-2 and TRBJ2-7, with D hard to call. CDR1 is SGHAT and CDR2 is FQNNGV in the germline V gene. The CDR3 consists of 13 residues. Trimming cost V 3 bases and J 2 bases, with 8 bases left between them. The CDR3 nucleotides are TGTGCCAGCAGCTTTGTTTACACCTACGAGCAGTACTTC. Protein: CASSFVYTYEQYF.

Of note for this clonotype: The DNA is left out, because the CDR3 cannot be placed on it with certainty; the CDR3 is given as TCRdb lists it. This rearrangement joins TRBV7-9 to TRBJ2-7; no check of the table's D call, TRBD1, against the DNA was made. In germline, CDR1 is SEHNR, CDR2 FQNEAQ (reference sequence). The CDR3 extends over 20 residues, inclusive of both ends. CDR3 in amino acids: CAMYLCASSLGTGGLYEQYF.

Concerning this clonotype itself: One base away lies a much larger clone, so this may be a sequencing read error. V is TRBV4-1 and J is TRBJ1-1, with a possible D match to TRBD1 (5 bases). The germline V and J ends were trimmed by 3 bases and 7 bases, with 12 bases remaining between them. Per the germline V gene, CDR1 is MGHRA and CDR2 is YSYEKL. The CDR3 consists of 13 residues. The CDR3 DNA is TGCGCCAGCAGCCAGGAGAGGGGATTTGAAGCTTTCTTT. The encoded protein is CASSQERGFEAFF.

At least ten counts were recorded for this clonotype. V gene TRBV7-9 combines with J gene TRBJ1-3, with D unclear. The CDR3 is 17 amino acids. The germline V gene encodes CDR1 SEHNR and CDR2 FQNEAQ (reference sequence). The V end lost 5 bases, the J end lost 0 bases, and 17 bases lay between the germline ends. The CDR3 spells CASSPFPADRSGNTIYF. As DNA, the CDR3 is TGTGCCAGCAGCCCCTTCCCCGCGGACCGCTCTGGAAACACCATATATTTT. The full variable domain, in which reference TRBV7-9 and TRBJ1-3 provide the parts outside the CDR3, is DTGVSQNPRHKITKRGQNVTFRCDPISEHNRLYWYRQTLGQGPEFLTYFQNEAQLEKSRLLSDRFSAERPKGSFSTLEIQRTEQGDSAMYLCASSPFPADRSGNTIYFGEGSWLTVV.

As concerns this clonotype: Possible read error: a much larger clone is one base away. The chain recombines TRBV4-1 with TRBJ2-5, with D hard to call. This CDR3 is built from 14 residues. V was clipped by 4 bases and J by 5 bases, with 14 bases between them. Germline-derived CDR1 and CDR2 are MGHRA and YSYEKL. This CDR3 reads CASSPAVSRETQYF. The CDR3, as DNA: TGCGCCAGCAGCCCTGCCGTGTCGAGGGAGACCCAGTACTTC.

The V and J genes are TRBV10-3 and TRBJ2-7; D is uncertain. V was pared by 6 bases and J by 5 bases, with 8 bases between. The CDR3 spans 11 residues. CDR1 ENHRY and CDR2 SYGVKD come from the germline V gene. The CDR3 nucleotides are TGTGCCATCAGATTTTCCGACGAGCAGTACTTC. Translating gives CAIRFSDEQYF.

This clonotype was picked up one time. A much bigger clone sits one base away, suggesting this may be a read error. The rearrangement links TRBV5-1 to TRBJ2-5, with 7 bases identical to TRBD1. CDR3 length: 15 amino acids. Trimming took 2 bases from V and 5 from J; bases not matched to a gene: 9. CDR1 and CDR2 from the germline V gene are SGHRS and YFSETQ. The CDR3 DNA follows: TGCGCCAGCAGCTTACTACAGGGGTTTTTGGAGACCCAGTACTTC. It is translated as CASSLLQGFLETQYF.

The V call is TRBV29-1, the J call TRBJ1-4; D is perhaps TRBD1 (5 bases). Per the germline V gene, CDR1 is SQVTM and CDR2 is ANQGSEA. This CDR3 contains 12 residues. Trimming left V 5 bases short and J 7 bases short, with 11 bases between. CDR3 coding DNA: TGCAGCGTTCGTCCACAGGCTGAAAAACTGTTTTTT. Its protein is CSVRPQAEKLFF.